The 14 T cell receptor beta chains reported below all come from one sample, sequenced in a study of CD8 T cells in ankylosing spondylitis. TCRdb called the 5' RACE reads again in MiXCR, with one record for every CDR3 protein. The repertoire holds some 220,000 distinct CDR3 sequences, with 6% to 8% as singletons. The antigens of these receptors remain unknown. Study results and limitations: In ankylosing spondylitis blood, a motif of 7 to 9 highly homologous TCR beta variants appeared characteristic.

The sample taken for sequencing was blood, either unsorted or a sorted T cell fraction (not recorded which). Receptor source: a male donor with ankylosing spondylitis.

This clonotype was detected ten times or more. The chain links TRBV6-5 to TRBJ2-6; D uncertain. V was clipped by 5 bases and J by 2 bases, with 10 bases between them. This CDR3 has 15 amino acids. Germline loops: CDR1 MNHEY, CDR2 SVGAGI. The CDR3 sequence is CASSNDQAGANVLTF. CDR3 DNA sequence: TGTGCCAGCAGTAACGACCAGGCTGGGGCCAACGTCCTGACTTTC.

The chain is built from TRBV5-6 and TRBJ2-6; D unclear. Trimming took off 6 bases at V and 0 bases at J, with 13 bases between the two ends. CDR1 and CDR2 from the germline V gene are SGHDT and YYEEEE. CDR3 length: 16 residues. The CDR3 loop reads CASTTPQYSGANVLTF. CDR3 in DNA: TGTGCCAGCACTACTCCGCAGTACTCTGGGGCCAACGTCCTGACTTTC.

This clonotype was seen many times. CDR3 coding DNA: TGTGCCAGCAGACCGAAAAGCACAGATACGCAGTATTTT. It specifies CASRPKSTDTQYF. This chain uses TRBV3-1 with TRBJ2-3; no reliable D call. Germline lookup yields CDR1 LGHDT and CDR2 YNNKEL (reference sequence). With 6 bases removed from V and 0 bases from J, the gap between germline ends came to 7 bases. This CDR3 is built from 13 residues.

The CDR3: CASSLRGVPRTGELFF. CDR3 DNA: TGTGCCAGCAGCCTAAGGGGGGTCCCGAGGACCGGGGAGCTGTTTTTT. This sequence joins TRBV27 and TRBJ2-2; D assignment may be TRBD1 or TRBD2 (6 bases each). The CDR3 sequence is 16 residues long. The germline V gene encodes CDR1 MNHEY and CDR2 SMNVEV (reference sequence). With 6 bases removed from V and 5 bases from J, the gap between germline ends came to 19 bases.

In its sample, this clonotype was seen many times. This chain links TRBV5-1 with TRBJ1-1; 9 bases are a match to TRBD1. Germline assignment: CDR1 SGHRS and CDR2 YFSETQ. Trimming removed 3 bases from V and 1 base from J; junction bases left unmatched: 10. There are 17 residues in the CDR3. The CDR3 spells CASSSFTGGAANTEAFF. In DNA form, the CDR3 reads TGCGCCAGCAGCTCTTTTACAGGGGGCGCCGCGAACACTGAAGCTTTCTTT.

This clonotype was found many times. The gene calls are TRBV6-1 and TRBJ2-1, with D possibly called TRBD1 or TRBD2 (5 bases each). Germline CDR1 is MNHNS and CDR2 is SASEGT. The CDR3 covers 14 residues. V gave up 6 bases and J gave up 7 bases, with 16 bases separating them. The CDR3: CASSPPGRWNEQFF. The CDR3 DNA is TGTGCCAGCAGCCCTCCGGGACGATGGAATGAGCAGTTCTTC.

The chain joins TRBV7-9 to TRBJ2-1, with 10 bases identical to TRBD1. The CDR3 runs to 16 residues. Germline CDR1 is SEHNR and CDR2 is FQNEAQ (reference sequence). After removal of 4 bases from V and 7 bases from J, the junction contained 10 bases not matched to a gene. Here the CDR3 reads CASSSQGQGWGNEQFF. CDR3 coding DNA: TGTGCCAGCAGCTCTCAGGGACAGGGGTGGGGAAATGAGCAGTTCTTC.

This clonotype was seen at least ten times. Written as DNA, the CDR3 is TGCAGCGTTGCCTCAAGGACAGGCTACTACGAGCAGTACTTC. This gives the protein CSVASRTGYYEQYF. This chain links TRBV29-1 with TRBJ2-7; TRBD1 matches at 7 bases. V lost 4 bases to trimming and J lost 3 bases; unmatched junction nucleotides: 9. Germline V gene sequence: CDR1 SQVTM, CDR2 ANQGSEA. This CDR3 region has 14 residues.

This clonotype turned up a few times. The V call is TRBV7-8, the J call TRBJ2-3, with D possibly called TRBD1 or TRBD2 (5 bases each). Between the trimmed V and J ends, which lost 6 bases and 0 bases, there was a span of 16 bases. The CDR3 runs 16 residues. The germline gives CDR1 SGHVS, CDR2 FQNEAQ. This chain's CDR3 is CASSPEGRRSTDTQYF. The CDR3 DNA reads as TGTGCCAGCAGTCCAGAGGGGCGACGGAGCACAGATACGCAGTATTTT.

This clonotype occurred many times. Written as DNA, the CDR3 is TGTGCCAGCAGCCAAGCAGGGGGCCCCTACGAGCAGTACTTC. Encoded protein: CASSQAGGPYEQYF. The chain carries TRBV4-2 and TRBJ2-7, with 8 bases aligning to TRBD1. This CDR3 comprises 14 residues. J gave up 2 bases and V 1 base, and 1 base lay outside the gene matches. CDR1 and CDR2 (germline): LGHNA, YNFKEQ.

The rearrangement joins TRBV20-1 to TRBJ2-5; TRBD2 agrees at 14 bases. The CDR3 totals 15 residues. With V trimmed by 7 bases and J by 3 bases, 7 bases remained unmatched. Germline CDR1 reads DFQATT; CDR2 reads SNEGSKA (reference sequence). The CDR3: CSGGTSGRYEETQYF. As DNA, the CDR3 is TGCAGTGGGGGGACTAGCGGGAGATATGAAGAGACCCAGTACTTC.

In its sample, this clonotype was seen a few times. DNA for the CDR3: TGTGCCAGCAGCTTAGGAGCGGGTCTCACAGATACGCAGTATTTT. Protein: CASSLGAGLTDTQYF. The chain combines TRBV7-8 with TRBJ2-3; perhaps TRBD2 as D (6 bases). The germline V and J ends were trimmed by 1 base and 2 bases, with 10 bases remaining between them. This CDR3 comprises 15 residues. The germline V gene has CDR1 SGHVS and CDR2 FQNEAQ.

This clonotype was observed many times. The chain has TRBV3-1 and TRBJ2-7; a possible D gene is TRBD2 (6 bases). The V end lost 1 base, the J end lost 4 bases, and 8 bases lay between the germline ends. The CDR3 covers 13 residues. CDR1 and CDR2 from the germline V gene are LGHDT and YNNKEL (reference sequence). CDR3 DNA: TGTGCCAGCAGCCAAGTGGGGAGGTACGAGCAGTACTTC. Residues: CASSQVGRYEQYF.

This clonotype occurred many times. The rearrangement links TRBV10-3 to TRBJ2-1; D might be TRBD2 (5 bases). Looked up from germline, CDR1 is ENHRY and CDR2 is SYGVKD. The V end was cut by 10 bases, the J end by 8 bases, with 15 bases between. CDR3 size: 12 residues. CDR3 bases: TGTGCCACCGGAGGAGGTCTCGATGAGCAGTTCTTC. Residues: CATGGGLDEQFF.